The 8 T cell receptor beta chains below were found in one sample sequenced in a study of blood T cell repertoires in COVID-19. Clones were sequenced by immunoSEQ multiplex PCR, and TCRdb holds only the in-frame ones, with some missing. The repertoire has 490,000 or so clones, 75% to 90% of them found once; the top ten carry under 9.5%. The sequenced sample was PBMCs or T cells enriched from blood (not recorded which). The receptors shown here come from a woman aged 55-70 years who had recovered from COVID-19.

This sequence joins TRBV19 and TRBJ1-1; 8 positions match TRBD1. V shed 5 bases, J shed 4 bases, and the junction held 12 bases outside the gene matches. The germline V gene has CDR1 LNHDA and CDR2 SQIVND (reference sequence). The CDR3 runs 16 residues. The CDR3 nucleotides are TGTGCCAGTAGTCCCCGGACAGGGCTTGGAGGCACTGAAGCTTTCTTT. This translates into CASSPRTGLGGTEAFF.

The V call is TRBV2, the J call TRBJ1-1; TRBD1 aligns across 9 bases. The V gene end was trimmed by 6 bases and the J gene end by 0 bases; junction bases not matched to a gene: 8. The germline V gene has CDR1 SNHLY and CDR2 FYNNEI. The CDR3 sequence is 16 residues long. The CDR3 DNA follows: TGTGCCAGCAGATCAAGGACAGGGGAGGTGAACACTGAAGCTTTCTTT. Translated: CASRSRTGEVNTEAFF.

This chain links TRBV29-1 with TRBJ1-5, with D tentatively TRBD1 (5 bases). The CDR3 length is 14 residues. CDR1 is SQVTM and CDR2 is ANQGSEA in the germline V gene. The V and J ends lost 7 bases and 1 base respectively, with 14 bases between them. The DNA of the CDR3 is TGCAGCGCCAGGGCGGGGGGAAGCAATCAGCCCCAGCATTTT. Translating gives CSARAGGSNQPQHF.

V usage is TRBV7-6 and J usage is TRBJ2-7, with 7 positions matching TRBD2. Germline V gene sequence: CDR1 SGHVS, CDR2 FNYEAQ. J lost 4 bases, V lost 1 base, and 4 bases had no gene match. This CDR3 comprises 14 residues. CDR3 in DNA: TGTGCCAGCAGCTTAGAAGGGGAGGGGTACGAGCAGTACTTC. Amino acid sequence: CASSLEGEGYEQYF.

The genes are TRBV2 and TRBJ1-2; D is uncertain. The CDR3 runs to 15 residues. Trimming shortened V by 8 bases and J by 3 bases, and 19 bases separated the two germline ends. CDR1 is SNHLY, CDR2 FYNNEI, per germline. This chain's CDR3 is CASEFGSTWDYGYTF. In DNA, the CDR3 is TGTGCCAGCGAATTTGGGAGCACCTGGGACTATGGCTACACCTTC. The whole variable domain, remainder taken from reference TRBV2 and TRBJ1-2, is EPEVTQTPSHQVTQMGQEVILRCVPISNHLYFYWYRQILGQKVEFLVSFYNNEISEKSEIFDDQFSVERPDGSNFTLKIRSTKLEDSAMYFCASEFGSTWDYGYTFGSGTRLTVV.

The V call is TRBV2, the J call TRBJ2-7; 7 bases align to TRBD2. V shed 8 bases, J shed 3 bases, and the junction held 10 bases outside the gene matches. Germline V lookup: CDR1 SNHLY, CDR2 FYNNEI. This CDR3 has 14 residues. In DNA form, the CDR3 reads TGTGCCAGCGGGAGGGGCGGGGTCTTCTACGAGCAGTACGTC. The encoded protein is CASGRGGVFYEQYV.

The chain links TRBV10-3 to TRBJ2-3; D perhaps matches TRBD1 (6 bases). Trimming took 3 bases from V and 1 from J, leaving 11 bases between them. The CDR3 has 15 residues. From germline, CDR1 is ENHRY and CDR2 SYGVKD. The CDR3 nucleotides read TGTGCCATCAGTGAAGGGCAGGGGCGCACAGATACGCAGTATTTT. Its translation: CAISEGQGRTDTQYF.

This chain links TRBV14 with TRBJ2-7; 10 nucleotides match TRBD1. The CDR3 spans 15 residues. CDR1 and CDR2 (germline): SGHDN, FVKESK. The V gene end was trimmed by 3 bases and the J gene end by 3 bases; junction bases not matched to a gene: 5. The CDR3 DNA sequence: TGTGCCAGCAGCCACTCCGGGACAGGGGTCTACGAGCAGTACTTC. Protein: CASSHSGTGVYEQYF.